These 13 T cell receptor beta chains share one sample of origin, sequenced in a study of cytomegalovirus exposure and HLA in healthy donors. PCR amplification relied on 60 Vbeta primers (plus 13 Jbeta primers). Generated by immunoSEQ multiplex PCR, the TCRdb table keeps only in-frame clones and is missing some. Of 100,000 or so clones in the sample, 75% to 90% were seen once. Sequencing was done on a sample of PBMCs. All receptors come from a man aged 30 to 45 in good health and CMV-seronegative.

CDR3 DNA sequence: TGTGCCAGCAGCCCTAAGGGACAACTCTTCCTGACAACTAATGAAAAACTGTTTTTT. Its protein is CASSPKGQLFLTTNEKLFF. The V and J genes are TRBV7-2 and TRBJ1-4; D perhaps matches TRBD1 (6 bases). Germline lookup yields CDR1 SGHTA and CDR2 FQGNSA. This CDR3 contains 19 residues. Trimming took off 5 bases at V and 0 bases at J, with 22 bases between the two ends.

Here the CDR3 reads CASSSRGLGYGYTF. Written as DNA, the CDR3 is TGTGCCAGCAGCTCCAGGGGGCTTGGCTATGGCTACACCTTC. The gene calls are TRBV7-8 and TRBJ1-2, with 8 bases identical to TRBD1. The J segment lost 4 bases and the V segment lost 4 bases, leaving 5 bases of the junction unmatched. The germline CDR1 and CDR2 sequences are SGHVS and FQNEAQ. This CDR3 has 14 residues.

V usage is TRBV28 and J usage is TRBJ1-5; tentative D call: TRBD1 (6 bases). The ends were cut back, 5 bases at V and 5 bases at J, with 7 bases in the middle. There are 12 residues in the CDR3. Germline V gene lookup returns CDR1 MDHEN and CDR2 SYDVKM. The CDR3 DNA reads TGTGCCAGCAGTACAGGGTATCAGCCCCAGCATTTT. Its protein product is CASSTGYQPQHF.

J is TRBJ1-5 and V is TRBV4-1; no clear D. The germline CDR1 and CDR2 sequences are MGHRA and YSYEKL. Deletions cut 5 bases from V and 4 bases from J, with 12 bases between. CDR3 size: 14 residues. In DNA, the CDR3 is TGCGCCAGCAGCAAAATAGCTGTAAATCAGCCCCAGCATTTT. Protein sequence: CASSKIAVNQPQHF.

There are a few counts of this clone. The chain has TRBV4-1 and TRBJ1-6, with 7 bases that match TRBD1. The CDR3 sequence is 16 residues long. The trim removed 2 bases at V and 7 bases at J, leaving 8 bases unmatched. The germline gives CDR1 MGHRA, CDR2 YSYEKL. CDR3: CASSQNNPTGNSPLHF. The DNA of the CDR3 is TGCGCCAGCAGCCAAAATAACCCGACAGGGAATTCACCCCTCCACTTT.

The J gene is TRBJ2-7, the V gene TRBV28, with D possibly being TRBD1 (5 bases). Germline lookup yields CDR1 MDHEN and CDR2 SYDVKM. The length of the CDR3 is 16 residues. The germline V and J ends were trimmed by 3 bases and 2 bases, with 17 bases remaining between them. The CDR3 spells CASSLRQGRVPYEQYF. In nucleotides, the CDR3 is TGTGCCAGCAGTTTGAGGCAGGGTAGGGTCCCCTACGAGCAGTACTTC.

The V and J genes are TRBV7-2 and TRBJ2-5; a weak D match, TRBD2 (6 bases). The CDR3 extends over 14 amino acids. V lost 0 bases and J 4 bases, leaving 9 bases between the germline ends. CDR1 and CDR2 (germline): SGHTA, FQGNSA. CDR3 sequence (DNA): TGTGCCAGCAGCTTAGCCGGGCGGGGAGAGACCCAGTACTTC. Protein sequence: CASSLAGRGETQYF. Complete variable domain (other parts from reference TRBV7-2 and TRBJ2-5): GAGVSQSPSNKVTEKGKDVELRCDPISGHTALYWYRQSLGQGLEFLIYFQGNSAPDKSGLPSDRFSAERTGGSVSTLTIQRTQQEDSAVYLCASSLAGRGETQYFGPGTRLLVL.

This chain uses TRBV5-1 with TRBJ2-2; D gene ambiguous. Per germline, CDR1 SGHRS and CDR2 YFSETQ. The CDR3 is made up of 16 amino acids. Trimming stripped 3 bases from V and 0 bases from J, with 12 bases between. The CDR3 is CASSSQPTTNTGELFF. The DNA of the CDR3 is TGCGCCAGCAGCTCTCAACCGACAACGAACACCGGGGAGCTGTTTTTT.

The rearrangement joins TRBV5-1 to TRBJ2-3, with a possible D match to TRBD2 (5 bases). The CDR3 runs to 15 residues. CDR1 and CDR2 from the germline V gene are SGHRS and YFSETQ. V was pared by 2 bases and J by 5 bases, with 15 bases between. CDR3 sequence (DNA): TGCGCCAGCAGCTTAGTCCGGAAAACTAGAGATACGCAGTATTTT. Its translation: CASSLVRKTRDTQYF.

The chain links TRBV2 to TRBJ2-1, with D perhaps TRBD2 (6 bases). V was pared by 7 bases and J by 12 bases, with 22 bases between. Germline assignment: CDR1 SNHLY and CDR2 FYNNEI. The CDR3 has 14 amino acids. The CDR3 sequence is CASTRPRDSAGQFF. The DNA for the CDR3 is TGTGCCAGCACCCGACCCCGGGACTCAGCAGGGCAGTTCTTC.

The chain is built from TRBV18 and TRBJ2-5; D gene ambiguous. CDR1 and CDR2 (germline): KGHSH, LQKENI. The length of the CDR3 is 15 residues. V lost 3 bases and J 10 bases, leaving 21 bases between the germline ends. The DNA for the CDR3 is TGTGCCAGCTCACCTGAGTCGCAATTTCCGTATGACCAGTACTTC. As protein: CASSPESQFPYDQYF.

The V gene is TRBV6-1, the J gene TRBJ1-1; TRBD1 agrees at 7 bases. V dropped 6 bases and J dropped 5; count of bases not matched to a gene: 6. From germline, CDR1 is MNHNS and CDR2 SASEGT. This CDR3 has 13 residues. CDR3 nucleotide sequence: TGTGCCAGCAGCAACGAACAGGGGACTGAAGCTTTCTTT. It encodes CASSNEQGTEAFF.

This chain links TRBV19 with TRBJ2-3; no reliable D call. The CDR3 contains 12 residues. V was trimmed by 5 bases and J by 6 bases, leaving 9 bases between them. Per the germline V gene, CDR1 is LNHDA and CDR2 is SQIVND (reference sequence). The CDR3 sequence is CASSGWADTQYF. The CDR3 nucleotides are TGTGCCAGTAGTGGGTGGGCGGATACGCAGTATTTT.